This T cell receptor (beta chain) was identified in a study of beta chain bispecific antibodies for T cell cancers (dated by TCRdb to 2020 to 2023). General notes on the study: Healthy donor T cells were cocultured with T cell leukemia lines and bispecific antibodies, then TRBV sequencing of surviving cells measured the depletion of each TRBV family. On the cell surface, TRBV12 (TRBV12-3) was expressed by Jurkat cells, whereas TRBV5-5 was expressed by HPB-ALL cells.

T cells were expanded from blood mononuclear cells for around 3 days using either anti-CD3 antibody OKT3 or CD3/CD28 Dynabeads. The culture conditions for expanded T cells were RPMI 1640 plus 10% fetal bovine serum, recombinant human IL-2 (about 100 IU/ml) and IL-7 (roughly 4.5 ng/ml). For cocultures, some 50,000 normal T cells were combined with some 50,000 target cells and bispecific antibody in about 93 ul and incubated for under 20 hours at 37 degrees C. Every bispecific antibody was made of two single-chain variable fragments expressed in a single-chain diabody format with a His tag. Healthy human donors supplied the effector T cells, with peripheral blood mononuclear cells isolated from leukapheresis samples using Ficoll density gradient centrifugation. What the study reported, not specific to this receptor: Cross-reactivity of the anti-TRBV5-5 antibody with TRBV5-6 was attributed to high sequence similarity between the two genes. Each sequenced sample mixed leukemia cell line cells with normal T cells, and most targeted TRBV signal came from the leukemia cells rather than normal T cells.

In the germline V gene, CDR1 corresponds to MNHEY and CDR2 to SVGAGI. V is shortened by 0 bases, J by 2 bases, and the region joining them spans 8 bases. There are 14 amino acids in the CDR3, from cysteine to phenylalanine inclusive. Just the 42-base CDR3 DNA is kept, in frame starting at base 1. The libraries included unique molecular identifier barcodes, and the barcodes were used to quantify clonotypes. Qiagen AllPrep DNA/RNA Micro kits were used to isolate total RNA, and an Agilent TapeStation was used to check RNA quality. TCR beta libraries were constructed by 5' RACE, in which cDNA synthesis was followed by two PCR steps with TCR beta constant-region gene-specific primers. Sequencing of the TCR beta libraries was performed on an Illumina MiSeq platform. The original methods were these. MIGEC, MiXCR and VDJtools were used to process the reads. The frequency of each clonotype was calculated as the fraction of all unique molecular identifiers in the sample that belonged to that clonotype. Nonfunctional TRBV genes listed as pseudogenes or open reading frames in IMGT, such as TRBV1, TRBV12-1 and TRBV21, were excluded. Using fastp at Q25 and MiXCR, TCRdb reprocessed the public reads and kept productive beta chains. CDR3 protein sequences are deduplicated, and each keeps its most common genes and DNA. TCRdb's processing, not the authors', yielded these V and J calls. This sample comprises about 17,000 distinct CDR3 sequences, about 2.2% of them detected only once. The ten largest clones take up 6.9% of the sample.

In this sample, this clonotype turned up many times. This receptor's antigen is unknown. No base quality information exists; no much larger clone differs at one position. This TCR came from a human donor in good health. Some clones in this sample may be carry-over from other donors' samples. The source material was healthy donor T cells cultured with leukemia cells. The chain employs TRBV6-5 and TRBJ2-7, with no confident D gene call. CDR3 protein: CASSYSDGTYEQYF. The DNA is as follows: TGTGCCAGCAGTTACTCGGACGGAACCTACGAGCAGTACTTC.